This T cell receptor beta chain was recovered during a study of early T cells in non-severe SARS-CoV-2 infection. TCRdb re-called the 5' RACE reads through MiXCR, storing one row per CDR3 protein. The sample gives 70,000 to 95,000 distinct CDR3 sequences, roughly 14% of which show up once; 0.45% to 0.75% is in the top ten. The source of this sequence is an adult who was a healthcare worker with PCR-confirmed SARS-CoV-2 infection or an uninfected control (not recorded which). The sample comprised whole blood.

CDR3 bases: TGTGCCAGCAGCTTGACCGCAGGGTCCTACAATGAGCAGTTCTTC. As protein: CASSLTAGSYNEQFF. The chain carries TRBV5-5 and TRBJ2-1; D is perhaps TRBD1 (5 bases). CDR1 is SGHKS, CDR2 YYEKEE, per germline (reference sequence). The ends were cut back, 1 base at V and 1 base at J, with 9 bases in the middle. This CDR3 has 15 amino acids.